Listed below are T cell receptor beta chains from one sample, sequenced in a study of shared clonotypes between healthy human individuals. Data came from immunoSEQ multiplex PCR; TCRdb stores just in-frame clones and leaves some out. The table lists fewer than 3 million clones, around 93% of them singletons. Sequencing input: naive CD4+ T cells from PBMCs. Receptors were obtained from a man between 18 and 35 years old in good health. Some clones in this sample may be carry-over from other donors' samples. Both conserved end residues are part of each CDR3. The order of the fields is J gene, clone size, V gene, D gene, CDR3 protein, CDR3 DNA. The D gene is left open where the match is weak. Clone size, where shown, is once, few, many, or a class for clones that have expanded.

TRBJ2-2 NA TRBV5-5 TRBD1 CASRQAGTGGIGELFF TGTGCCAGCAGACAAGCCGGGACAGGGGGCATCGGGGAGCTGTTTTTT
TRBJ2-3 NA TRBV9 TRBD2 CASSVAGGPSADTQYF TGTGCCAGCAGCGTTGCGGGAGGGCCCTCCGCAGATACGCAGTATTTT
TRBJ2-7 NA TRBV30 NA CAWRAPRASPYEQYF TGTGCCTGGAGAGCCCCCAGGGCCTCCCCCTACGAGCAGTACTTC
TRBJ2-4 NA TRBV30 NA CAWSVGGSEGNIQYF TGTGCCTGGAGTGTAGGAGGCTCCGAGGGGAACATTCAGTACTTC
TRBJ2-5 NA TRBV9 TRBD2 CASSPSGTSGYQETQYF TGTGCCAGCAGCCCCTCCGGGACTAGCGGGTACCAAGAGACCCAGTACTTC
TRBJ2-3 NA TRBV5-4 TRBD2 CASRGTSDGDTQYF TGTGCCAGCAGGGGGACTAGCGATGGAGATACGCAGTATTTT
TRBJ2-1 once TRBV28 TRBD2 CATTGTISSEQFF TGTGCCACAACCGGGACTATTTCTTCCGAGCAGTTCTTC
TRBJ1-2 NA TRBV4-2 NA CASSLPPDLGGYTF TGTGCCAGCAGCTTGCCTCCGGATCTAGGAGGCTACACCTTC
TRBJ2-7 NA TRBV28 TRBD2 CASSLGGGEQYF TGTGCCAGCAGTTTAGGGGGAGGGGAGCAGTACTTC
TRBJ2-7 NA TRBV5-4 NA CASSSAGPYEQYF TGTGCCAGCAGCTCGGCCGGGCCCTACGAGCAGTACTTC
TRBJ1-4 NA TRBV5-1 TRBD1 CASSFKQGNEKLFF TGCGCCAGCAGCTTTAAACAGGGGAATGAAAAACTGTTTTTT
TRBJ2-7 NA TRBV4-1 TRBD2 CASSPGLAEIYEQYF TGCGCCAGCAGCCCGGGACTAGCGGAGATCTACGAGCAGTACTTC
TRBJ2-7 once TRBV28 NA CASSLPGGEQYF TGTGCCAGCAGTCTTCCTGGGGGGGAGCAGTACTTC
TRBJ2-5 NA TRBV5-4 NA CASSPGRARAKETQYF TGTGCCAGCAGCCCGGGACGGGCCAGGGCGAAAGAGACCCAGTACTTC
TRBJ2-5 NA TRBV2 NA CASRRDTQETQYF TGTGCCAGCAGGCGGGACACTCAAGAGACCCAGTACTTC
TRBJ2-2 NA TRBV7-7 TRBD2 CASSLTSGLYGELFF TGTGCCAGCAGCTTGACTAGCGGTTTATATGGGGAGCTGTTTTTT
TRBJ2-1 NA TRBV5-4 NA CASSLQYEAEFF TGTGCCAGCAGCTTACAATATGAGGCGGAGTTCTTC
TRBJ2-7 NA TRBV5-1 TRBD2 CASSPEGLAGSDEQYF TGCGCCAGCAGCCCGGAGGGCCTAGCGGGAAGCGACGAGCAGTACTTC
TRBJ2-7 NA TRBV27 NA CASSLSGQPEQYF TGTGCCAGCAGTTTGAGCGGACAGCCTGAGCAGTACTTC
TRBJ1-1 NA TRBV27 NA CASSKWEGKAEAFF TGTGCCAGTTCCAAATGGGAGGGGAAGGCTGAAGCTTTCTTT
TRBJ2-2 NA TRBV6-1 TRBD2 CASSEYGLAGASGELFF TGTGCCAGCAGTGAATATGGGCTAGCGGGAGCCTCCGGGGAGCTGTTTTTT
TRBJ1-3 NA TRBV7-3 NA CASSIGTNSGNTIYF TGTGCCAGCTCTATCGGGACAAACTCTGGAAACACCATATATTTT
TRBJ1-1 NA TRBV7-3 NA CASSAGHENTEAFF TGTGCCAGCAGCGCGGGACATGAGAACACTGAAGCTTTCTTT
TRBJ2-1 NA TRBV4-3 NA CASSHVVSPGNEQFF TGCGCCAGCAGCCACGTCGTATCCCCGGGGAATGAGCAGTTCTTC
TRBJ1-1 once TRBV19 NA CASTRFLGAATEAFF TGTGCCAGTACCCGTTTTCTTGGGGCGGCCACTGAAGCTTTCTTT
TRBJ2-7 NA TRBV7-9 NA CASSLARSTPWEQYF TGTGCCAGCAGCTTAGCCCGTTCGACCCCCTGGGAGCAGTACTTC
TRBJ2-7 NA TRBV28 TRBD1 CASSKGTGGTYEQYF TGTGCCAGCAGTAAGGGGACAGGGGGGACCTACGAGCAGTACTTC
TRBJ1-2 NA TRBV12-5 TRBD1 CASGLTGDGGYTF TGTGCTAGTGGTTTGACAGGGGATGGAGGCTACACCTTC
TRBJ2-5 NA TRBV7-2 TRBD1 CASSLAGTGGAWETQYF TGTGCCAGCAGCTTAGCCGGGACAGGGGGCGCGTGGGAGACCCAGTACTTC
TRBJ2-7 NA TRBV6-4 TRBD1 CASRMGQGDLYF TGTGCCAGCAGGATGGGACAGGGGGATCTGTACTTC
TRBJ2-3 NA TRBV7-9 TRBD2 CASSPREGASGRSNTQYF TGTGCCAGCAGCCCCCGGGAGGGGGCTAGCGGGAGGTCGAATACGCAGTATTTT
TRBJ2-5 NA TRBV5-1 NA CASRAAGLETQYF TGCGCCAGCCGTGCGGCAGGGTTGGAGACCCAGTACTTC
TRBJ2-1 NA TRBV5-1 NA CASSSLDRYNEQFF TGCGCCAGCAGCTCGTTGGACCGATACAATGAGCAGTTCTTC
TRBJ2-4 once TRBV15 TRBD2 CATSSQLAGGGTNIQYF TGTGCCACCAGCAGTCAACTAGCGGGAGGTGGGACGAACATTCAGTACTTC
TRBJ2-7 NA TRBV6-5 TRBD1 CASRRGQASYEQYF TGTGCCAGCAGGAGAGGACAGGCTTCCTACGAGCAGTACTTC
TRBJ2-7 NA TRBV18 NA CASSPPSRTSYEQYF TGTGCCAGCTCACCACCTAGCCGCACCTCCTACGAGCAGTACTTC
TRBJ2-3 NA TRBV27 TRBD2 CASSSLGLAGDLTDTQYF TGTGCCAGCAGTTCGCTGGGACTAGCGGGAGACCTCACAGATACGCAGTATTTT
TRBJ2-7 NA TRBV10-3 NA CAIRADSYEQYF TGTGCCATCAGAGCGGACTCCTACGAGCAGTACTTC
TRBJ2-1 NA TRBV9 NA CASSGVAGVNEQFF TGTGCCAGCAGCGGGGTGGCGGGTGTCAATGAGCAGTTCTTC
TRBJ2-4 NA TRBV5-1 NA CASSLDRANIQYF TGCGCCAGCAGCTTGGACAGGGCAAACATTCAGTACTTC
TRBJ2-1 NA TRBV28 NA CASSHTARSYNEQFF TGTGCCAGCAGTCATACGGCGCGGTCCTACAATGAGCAGTTCTTC